This TCR beta chain was captured in a study of lymphopenia after photon versus proton radiotherapy. To note about this clone: Its target is not known.

Study-wide results and limits: Better survival with proton therapy was suggested as possible, not demonstrated. Post-nadir diversity loss with photons came from oligoclonal expansion, particularly CD8+ Temra cells. Larger post-nadir TCR diversity loss correlated inversely with survival in deceased patients. Proton therapy kept repertoires fairly stable, unlike photons, which gained effector/memory cells.

Assay: immunoSEQ multiplex PCR; the TCRdb copy retains only in-frame clones and omits some. This table has roughly 67,000 clones, under 95% appearing once. Germline V CDR1 and CDR2: SGHDT, YYEEEE. The ends lost 2 bases at V and 6 bases at J; junction bases unmatched: 10. CDR3 length: 16 residues. The origin of this receptor is a woman between 70 and 85 years old with pancreatic cancer. The chain uses TRBV5-6 and TRBJ2-2; 7 nucleotides agree with TRBD2. The sample here was peripheral blood, taken from a patient treated with photon-based radiotherapy. In nucleotides, the CDR3 is TGTGCCAGCAGCTTAATCGGCGGGAGTATCTCCGGGGAGCTGTTTTTT. Residues: CASSLIGGSISGELFF.